This section outlines one T cell receptor (beta chain) sequence together with its context. The antigen is not known. Additional DNA sequences in this sample encode the identical CDR3. Genomic DNA belonging to each subset was distributed in equal measure over several immunoSEQ plates. The repertoire was sequenced with immunoSEQ multiplex PCR; TCRdb's copy has only in-frame clones and lacks some. The table lists millions of clones, 85% to 95% of them singletons. The sample comes from a study of shared clonotypes between healthy human individuals. CD45RO-negative, CCR7-selected cells formed the naive CD8 fraction, which excluded terminally differentiated effector memory CD45RA+ cells. Broader study findings: Clonotype sharing among donors was thought likely to change with sequencing depth. The study's rarefaction showed incomplete sorted-subset sequencing despite large depth.

The germline V gene encodes CDR1 SGHRS and CDR2 YFSETQ. V was pared by 1 base and J by 2 bases, with 7 bases between. This CDR3 is built from 13 residues. The J gene is TRBJ2-7, the V gene TRBV5-1; maybe TRBD2 (6 bases). Source material: naive CD8+ T cells sorted from blood. The receptor's source is a man younger than 35 in good health. The CDR3 spells CASSLTGAYEQYF. The CDR3 DNA reads as TGCGCCAGCAGCTTGACGGGAGCCTACGAGCAGTACTTC.